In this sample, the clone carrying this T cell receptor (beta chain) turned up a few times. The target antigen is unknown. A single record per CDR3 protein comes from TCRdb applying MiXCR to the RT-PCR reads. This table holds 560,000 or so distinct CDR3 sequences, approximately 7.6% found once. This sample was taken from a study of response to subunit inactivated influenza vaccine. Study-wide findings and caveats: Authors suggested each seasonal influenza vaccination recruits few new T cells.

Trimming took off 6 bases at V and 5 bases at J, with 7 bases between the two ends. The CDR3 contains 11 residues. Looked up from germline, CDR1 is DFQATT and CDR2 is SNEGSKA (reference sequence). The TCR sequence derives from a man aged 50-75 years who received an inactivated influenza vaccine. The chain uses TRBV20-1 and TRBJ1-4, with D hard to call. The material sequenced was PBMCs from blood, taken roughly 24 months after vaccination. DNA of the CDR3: TGCAGTGCCAGGATGAATGAAAAACTGTTTTTT. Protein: CSARMNEKLFF.